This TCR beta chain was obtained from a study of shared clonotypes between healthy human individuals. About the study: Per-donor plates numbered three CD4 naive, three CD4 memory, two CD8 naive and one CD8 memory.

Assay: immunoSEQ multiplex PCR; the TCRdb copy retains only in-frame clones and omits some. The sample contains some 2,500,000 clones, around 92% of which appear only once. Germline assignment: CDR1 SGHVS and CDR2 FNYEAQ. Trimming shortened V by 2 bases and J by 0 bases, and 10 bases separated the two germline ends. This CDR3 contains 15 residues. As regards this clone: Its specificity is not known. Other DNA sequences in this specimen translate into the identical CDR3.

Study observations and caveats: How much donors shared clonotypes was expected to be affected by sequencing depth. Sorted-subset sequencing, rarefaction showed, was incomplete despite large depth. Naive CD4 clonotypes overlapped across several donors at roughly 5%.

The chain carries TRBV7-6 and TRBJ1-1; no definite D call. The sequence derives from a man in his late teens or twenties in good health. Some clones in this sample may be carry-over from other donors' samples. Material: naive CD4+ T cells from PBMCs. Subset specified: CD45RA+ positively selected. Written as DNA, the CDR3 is TGTGCCAGCAGCTTAATAGGCACTCTGAACACTGAAGCTTTCTTT. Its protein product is CASSLIGTLNTEAFF.